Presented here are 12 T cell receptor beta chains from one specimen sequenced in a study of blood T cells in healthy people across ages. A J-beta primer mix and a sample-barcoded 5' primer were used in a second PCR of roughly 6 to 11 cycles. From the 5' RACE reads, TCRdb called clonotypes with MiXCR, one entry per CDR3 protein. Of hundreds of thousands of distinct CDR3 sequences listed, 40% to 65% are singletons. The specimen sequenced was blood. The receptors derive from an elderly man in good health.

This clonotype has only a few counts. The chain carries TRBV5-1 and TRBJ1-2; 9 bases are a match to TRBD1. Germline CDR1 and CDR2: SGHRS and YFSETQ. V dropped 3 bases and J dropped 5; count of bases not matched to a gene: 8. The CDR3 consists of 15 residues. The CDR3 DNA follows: TGCGCCAGCAGCTCCGGGACAGGGATCGGGTATGGCTACACCTTC. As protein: CASSSGTGIGYGYTF.

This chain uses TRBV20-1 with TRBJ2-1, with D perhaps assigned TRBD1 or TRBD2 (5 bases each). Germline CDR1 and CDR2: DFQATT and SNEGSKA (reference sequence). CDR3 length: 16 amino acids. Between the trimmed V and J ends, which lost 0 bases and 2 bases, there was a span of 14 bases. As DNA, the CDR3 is TGCAGTGCTAGAGATGTGGGGGTAGGGACCTACAATGAGCAGTTCTTC. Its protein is CSARDVGVGTYNEQFF.

The CDR3 coding sequence is TGTGCCAGCAGCTTAAAAAAGGCGGGAGGTGAGCAGTACTTC. Encoded protein: CASSLKKAGGEQYF. The rearrangement links TRBV7-9 to TRBJ2-5; TRBD2 matches 8 bases. CDR3 length: 14 amino acids. V shed 2 bases and J 11 bases; nucleotides not matched to a gene: 10. CDR1 and CDR2 (germline): SEHNR, FQNEAQ (reference sequence).

CDR3: CSAILGTGDYGYTF. In nucleotides, the CDR3 is TGCAGTGCTATCCTAGGGACAGGGGACTATGGCTACACCTTC. J is TRBJ1-2 and V is TRBV20-1; 10 bases match TRBD1. V lost 4 bases to trimming and J lost 3 bases; unmatched junction nucleotides: 5. This CDR3 spans 14 amino acids. Germline assignment: CDR1 DFQATT and CDR2 SNEGSKA (reference sequence).

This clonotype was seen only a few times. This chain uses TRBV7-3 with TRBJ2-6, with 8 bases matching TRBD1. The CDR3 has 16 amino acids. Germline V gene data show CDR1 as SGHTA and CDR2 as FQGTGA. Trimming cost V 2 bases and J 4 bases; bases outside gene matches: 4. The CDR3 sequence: CASSLQGASGANVLTF. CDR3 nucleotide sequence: TGTGCCAGCAGCTTACAGGGGGCCTCCGGGGCCAACGTCCTGACTTTC.

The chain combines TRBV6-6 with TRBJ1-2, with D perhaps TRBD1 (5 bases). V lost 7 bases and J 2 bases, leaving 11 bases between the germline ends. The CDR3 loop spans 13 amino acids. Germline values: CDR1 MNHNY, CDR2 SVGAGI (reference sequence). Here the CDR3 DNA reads TGTGCCAGCAAAGGCAGGGAGAACTATGGCTACACCTTC. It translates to CASKGRENYGYTF.

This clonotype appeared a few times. DNA of the CDR3: TGTGCCAGCAGTTTAAATCTTGGTGGCTACACCTTC. Translating gives CASSLNLGGYTF. The rearrangement links TRBV12-3 or TRBV12-4 to TRBJ1-2, with D hard to call. V was cut by 2 bases and J by 7 bases, with 8 bases left in between. CDR3 length: 12 amino acids.

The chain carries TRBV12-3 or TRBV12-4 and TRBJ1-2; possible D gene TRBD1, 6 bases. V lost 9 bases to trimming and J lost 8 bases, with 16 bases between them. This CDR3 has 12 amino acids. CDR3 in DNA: TGTGCCAGTTCTTGGGGGGCGCGCGGCTACACCTTC. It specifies CASSWGARGYTF.

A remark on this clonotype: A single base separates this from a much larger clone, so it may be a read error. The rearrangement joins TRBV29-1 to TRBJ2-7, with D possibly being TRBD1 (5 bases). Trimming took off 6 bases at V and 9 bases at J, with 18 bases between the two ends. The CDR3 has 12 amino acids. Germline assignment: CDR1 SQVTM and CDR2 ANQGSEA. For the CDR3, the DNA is TGCAGCGTCCTGGTAAGGGGTCAAGCGCAGTACTTC. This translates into CSVLVRGQAQYF.

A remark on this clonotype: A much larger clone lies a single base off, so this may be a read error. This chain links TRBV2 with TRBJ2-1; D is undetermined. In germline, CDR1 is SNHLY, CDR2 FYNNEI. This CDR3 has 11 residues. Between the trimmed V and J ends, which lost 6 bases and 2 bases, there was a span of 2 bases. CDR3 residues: CASRPYNEQFF. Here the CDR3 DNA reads TGTGCCAGCAGGCCCTACAATGAGCAGTTCTTC.

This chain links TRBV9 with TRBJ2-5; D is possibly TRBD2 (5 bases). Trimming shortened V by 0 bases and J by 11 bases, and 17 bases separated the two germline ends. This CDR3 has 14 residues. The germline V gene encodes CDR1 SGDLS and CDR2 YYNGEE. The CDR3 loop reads CASSVGPISGEQYF. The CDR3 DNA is TGTGCCAGCAGCGTAGGCCCCATCAGTGGGGAGCAGTACTTC. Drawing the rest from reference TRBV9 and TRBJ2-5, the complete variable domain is DSGVTQTPKHLITATGQRVTLRCSPRSGDLSVYWYQQSLDQGLQFLIQYYNGEERAKGNILERFSAQQFPDLHSELNLSSLELGDSALYFCASSVGPISGEQYFGPGTRLLVL.

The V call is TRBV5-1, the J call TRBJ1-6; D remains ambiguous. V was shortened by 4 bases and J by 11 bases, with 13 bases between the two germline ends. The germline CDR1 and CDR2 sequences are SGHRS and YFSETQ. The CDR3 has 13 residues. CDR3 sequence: CASSVELVTPLHF. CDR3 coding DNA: TGCGCCAGCAGCGTGGAGCTCGTAACACCCCTCCACTTT.